Listed below are T cell receptor beta chains from one sample, sequenced in a study of blood T cell repertoires in COVID-19. The method was immunoSEQ multiplex PCR; TCRdb's version includes in-frame clones alone and lacks a portion of them. The table has just over 300,000 clones, 90% seen once. The material sequenced was PBMCs or T cells enriched from blood (not recorded which). The receptor set was obtained from a young woman with acute COVID-19. Each CDR3 is given with its conserved first and last residue. D genes are given only for firm matches. A clone size is listed for some rows: how often the clone was seen (once, few, many), or a class if it is expanded.

d_gene | abundance | j_gene | v_gene | CDR3nt | CDR3aa
TRBD1 | - | TRBJ1-2 | TRBV9 | TGTGCCAGCAGCGCCGGGACAGGGATCTATGGCTACACCTTC | CASSAGTGIYGYTF
TRBD1 | - | TRBJ1-5 | TRBV12-3/TRBV12-4 | TGTGCCAGCAGTCCAGGGGGCAGTCAGCCCCAGCATTTT | CASSPGGSQPQHF
TRBD1 | - | TRBJ1-5 | TRBV27 | TGTGCCAGCAGTACGGGACAGGGAAGGGGCAATCAGCCCCAGCATTTT | CASSTGQGRGNQPQHF
- | - | TRBJ2-1 | TRBV24-1 | TGTGCCACCAGTGATTTTCCCCTCTACAATGAGCAGTTCTTC | CATSDFPLYNEQFF
- | - | TRBJ1-2 | TRBV6-5 | TGTGCCAGCATGGGGCAGGACCACTATGGCTACACCTTC | CASMGQDHYGYTF
- | - | TRBJ1-5 | TRBV19 | TGTGCCAGTAGCCCATTAGGGGGGGGAATAGGGAATCAGCCCCAGCATTTT | CASSPLGGGIGNQPQHF
- | once | TRBJ1-1 | TRBV5-1 | TGCGCCAGCAGCCCTGAGGGACTAGGGACTGAAGCTTTCTTT | CASSPEGLGTEAFF
- | - | TRBJ2-4 | TRBV20-1 | TGCAGTGCCCTCTCGGACATTCAGTACTTC | CSALSDIQYF
- | - | TRBJ1-5 | TRBV11-2 | TGTGCCAGCAGCTTAGATCTAGGGGGTGGTCAGCCCCAGCATTTT | CASSLDLGGGQPQHF
TRBD2 | - | TRBJ2-7 | TRBV14 | TGTGCCAGCAGCCCGGGACTAGCGGGAGAATTCTACCACGAGCAGTACTTC | CASSPGLAGEFYHEQYF
- | - | TRBJ2-7 | TRBV3-1/TRBV3-2 | TGTGCCAGCAGCCCATATAGTAGGGGAAGCGAGCAGTACTTC | CASSPYSRGSEQYF
TRBD2 | - | TRBJ2-3 | TRBV5-1 | TGCGCCAGCAGCTTAACTAGCGGGAGGGCCAGAGATACGCAGTATTTT | CASSLTSGRARDTQYF
TRBD1 | - | TRBJ1-3 | TRBV15 | TGTGCCACCAGCACCAGCAGGGGGCCTGGAAACACCATATATTTT | CATSTSRGPGNTIYF
- | - | TRBJ2-1 | TRBV11-2 | TGTGCCAGCAGCCGATACGACAGCCACCCTACAAAAGAGCAGTTCTTC | CASSRYDSHPTKEQFF
TRBD2 | - | TRBJ2-1 | TRBV9 | TGTGCCAGCAGCGTCAGTGGGGGGGCTAGCGGGTTCAATGAGCAGTTCTTC | CASSVSGGASGFNEQFF
- | once | TRBJ2-7 | TRBV29-1 | TGCAGCGTTGGACAGGTCTCCTACGAGCAGTACTTC | CSVGQVSYEQYF
TRBD2 | - | TRBJ2-2 | TRBV28 | TGTGCGGGGGAGGGAGAGCAGGCCACCGGGGAGCTGTTTTTT | CAGEGEQATGELFF
- | - | TRBJ1-1 | TRBV3-1/TRBV3-2 | TGTGCCAGCAGCCAAGATATCGGGGGGCGCGGCACTGAAGCTTTCTTT | CASSQDIGGRGTEAFF
TRBD1 | - | TRBJ2-7 | TRBV19 | TGTGCCAGTAGGGGGACAGGTATCTACGAGCAGTACTTC | CASRGTGIYEQYF
TRBD1 | - | TRBJ2-7 | TRBV3-1/TRBV3-2 | TGTGCCAGCAGCCAAGAAGGGACAGGGGGCCAGCAGTACTTC | CASSQEGTGGQQYF
TRBD2 | - | TRBJ2-3 | TRBV19 | TGTGCCAGTAGGGGGACTAGCGGCACAGATACGCAGTATTTT | CASRGTSGTDTQYF
TRBD1 | - | TRBJ2-7 | TRBV27 | TGTGCCAGCAGTTCTCCGGGACAGGGGTTGTACGAGCAGTACTTC | CASSSPGQGLYEQYF
- | - | TRBJ2-2 | TRBV5-6 | TGTGCCAGCAGCTTTACAATCGGGGAGCTGTTTTTT | CASSFTIGELFF
TRBD1 | - | TRBJ1-5 | TRBV18 | TGTGCCAGCTCACCACCGAACAGGGGGCAGGGCAATCAGCCCCAGCATTTT | CASSPPNRGQGNQPQHF
- | - | TRBJ2-3 | TRBV27 | TGTGCCAGCAGTAACCTGAAGATAGCTAACACAGATACGCAGTATTTT | CASSNLKIANTDTQYF
- | - | TRBJ1-1 | TRBV6-5 | TGTGCCAGCAGTTTATCGAGGAACACTGAAGCTTTCTTT | CASSLSRNTEAFF
- | - | TRBJ1-6 | TRBV12-3/TRBV12-4 | TGTGCCAGCAGCCCAGGGCGGAATTCACCCCTCCACTTT | CASSPGRNSPLHF
- | - | TRBJ1-4 | TRBV7-8 | TGTGCCAGCAGCTCGAGGGGGGGGAACACTAATGAAAAACTGTTTTTT | CASSSRGGNTNEKLFF
- | - | TRBJ2-5 | TRBV27 | TGTGCCAGCAGTTTAGGACTTGAGCAAGAGACCCAGTACTTC | CASSLGLEQETQYF
- | - | TRBJ2-7 | TRBV11-3 | TGTGCCAGCAGTAGTAGGGAGGCCCACGAGCAGTACTTC | CASSSREAHEQYF